Listed here are 16 T cell receptor beta chains from one sample, sequenced in a study of control samples from healthy donors and cancer patients. The table came from immunoSEQ multiplex PCR; TCRdb's copy has only in-frame clones and leaves some out. The table records 120,000 or so clones, just over 90% of them present only once. The sequenced sample consisted of blood. All receptors come from a woman between 18 and 30 years old in good health.

CDR3 bases: TGTGCCAGCGGGACAGGGGTTGAAAAACTGTTTTTT. This sequence encodes CASGTGVEKLFF. The V gene is TRBV12-3 or TRBV12-4, the J gene TRBJ1-4; the match to TRBD1 covers 10 bases. The V segment lost 8 bases and the J segment 7 bases; nucleotides outside the gene matches: 1. The CDR3 contains 12 residues.

This clone appeared a few times. A junction boundary mismatches the germline segment, possibly from a read error. V is TRBV24-1 and J is TRBJ2-7; D remains unclear. Germline CDR1 reads KGHDR; CDR2 reads SFDVKD. CDR3 length equals 12 residues. In DNA, the CDR3 is TGTGCCACCAGTGAACGTACAGAGCTGATATGTTTC. Translation gives CATSERTELICF.

The genes are TRBV6-5 and TRBJ1-6; 7 bases map to TRBD1. CDR1 and CDR2 (germline): MNHEY, SVGAGI. Trimming cost V 2 bases and J 6 bases; bases outside gene matches: 4. This CDR3 is built from 15 residues. CDR3 sequence: CASSYGDRVNSPLHF. CDR3 sequence (DNA): TGTGCCAGCAGTTACGGGGACAGAGTTAATTCACCCCTCCACTTT.

V and J are TRBV7-9 and TRBJ2-5; TRBD1 matches at 12 bases. The CDR3 is 17 residues long. With V trimmed by 1 base and J by 3 bases, 6 bases remained unmatched. Germline CDR1 SEHNR, CDR2 FQNEAQ (reference sequence). The CDR3 DNA reads as TGTGCCAGCAGCTTAGTAAAGGGACAGGGGGCCGAAGAGACCCAGTACTTC. Its translation is CASSLVKGQGAEETQYF.

V usage is TRBV7-2 and J usage is TRBJ2-5; 7 nucleotides line up with TRBD2. The ends lost 5 bases at V and 4 bases at J; junction bases unmatched: 7. This CDR3 has 14 residues. In germline, CDR1 is SGHTA, CDR2 FQGNSA. The CDR3 DNA sequence: TGTGCCAGCAGCCCCTCGAGGGAGGGAGAGACCCAGTACTTC. Translated: CASSPSREGETQYF.

This chain links TRBV28 with TRBJ1-1; D is unclear. Germline CDR1 is MDHEN and CDR2 is SYDVKM. Trimming took 6 bases from V and 4 from J, leaving 12 bases between them. CDR3 length: 13 residues. The chain's CDR3 is CASRFGLGTEAFF. The CDR3 DNA reads as TGTGCCAGCAGATTCGGACTGGGCACTGAAGCTTTCTTT.

The chain links TRBV10-3 to TRBJ2-7, with 11 bases lining up with TRBD2. Germline trimming cut 8 bases from V and 2 bases from J; bases unmatched to any gene: 8. The CDR3 consists of 15 residues. Germline V gives CDR1 ENHRY, CDR2 SYGVKD. The CDR3 spells CAIQWATSGAYEQYF. The CDR3 nucleotides are TGTGCCATCCAATGGGCGACTAGCGGGGCCTACGAGCAGTACTTC.

The CDR3 protein is CASSSRGDTQYF. The CDR3 nucleotides are TGCGCCAGCAGTTCGAGGGGAGATACGCAGTATTTT. The rearrangement joins TRBV10-2 to TRBJ2-3; either TRBD1 or TRBD2 may fit D (5 bases each). V was clipped by 5 bases and J by 5 bases, with 8 bases between them. This CDR3 has 12 amino acids. Germline V lookup: CDR1 WSHSY, CDR2 SAAADI.

A single count supports this clone. J is TRBJ1-5 and V is TRBV5-5; 7 nucleotides line up with TRBD1. CDR1 is SGHKS, CDR2 YYEKEE, per germline (reference sequence). The length of the CDR3 is 14 residues. The ends lost 4 bases at V and 3 bases at J; junction bases unmatched: 4. The chain's CDR3 is CASSPGQINQPQHF. The CDR3 region has the DNA TGTGCCAGCAGCCCGGGACAGATCAATCAGCCCCAGCATTTT.

This chain joins TRBV10-3 and TRBJ1-1; D is unresolved. CDR1 and CDR2 from the germline V gene are ENHRY and SYGVKD. This CDR3 region has 14 residues. The ends were cut back, 3 bases at V and 5 bases at J, with 13 bases in the middle. CDR3 nucleotide sequence: TGTGCCATCAGTGACTTAGGAGGAGGTACTGAAGCTTTCTTT. It translates to CAISDLGGGTEAFF.

The chain employs TRBV30 and TRBJ1-1; D might be TRBD1 (5 bases). The V end was cut by 3 bases, the J end by 1 base, with 12 bases between. CDR3 length: 14 amino acids. Germline V lookup: CDR1 GTSNPN, CDR2 SVGIG (reference sequence). CDR3 sequence reads: CAWRAGRANTEAFF. In DNA, the CDR3 is TGTGCCTGGAGGGCAGGGAGGGCGAACACTGAAGCTTTCTTT.

CDR3 sequence (DNA): TGCAGTGCTAGTGGCTTGGGAGCCAGCAATCAGCCCCAGCATTTT. It codes for CSASGLGASNQPQHF. The chain is built from TRBV20-1 and TRBJ1-5; no firm D call. The germline CDR1 and CDR2 sequences are DFQATT and SNEGSKA (reference sequence). This CDR3 is 15 amino acids long. V was shortened by 3 bases and J by 1 base, with 13 bases between the two germline ends.

This chain joins TRBV5-6 and TRBJ1-1; D ambiguous. In germline, CDR1 is SGHDT, CDR2 YYEEEE. This CDR3 spans 11 amino acids. The ends were cut back, 3 bases at V and 8 bases at J, with 8 bases in the middle. The CDR3 sequence is CASSSFREAFF. The CDR3 region has the DNA TGTGCCAGCAGCTCTTTCAGGGAAGCTTTCTTT. Full variable domain (remainder filled in from reference TRBV5-6 and TRBJ1-1): DAGVTQSPTHLIKTRGQQVTLRCSPKSGHDTVSWYQQALGQGPQFIFQYYEEEERQRGNFPDRFSGHQFPNYSSELNVNALLLGDSALYLCASSSFREAFFGQGTRLTVV.

The chain employs TRBV5-6 and TRBJ1-3, with 7 bases fitting TRBD1. Per the germline V gene, CDR1 is SGHDT and CDR2 is YYEEEE. V was clipped by 3 bases and J by 0 bases; unmatched bases: 12. CDR3 length equals 18 residues. CDR3 protein: CASSSYLGQVFSGNTIYF. The CDR3 nucleotides are TGTGCCAGCAGCTCCTACCTCGGACAGGTCTTCTCTGGAAACACCATATATTTT.

The chain uses TRBV6-6 and TRBJ2-3; D is possibly TRBD2 (6 bases). Germline V CDR1 and CDR2: MNHNY, SVGAGI (reference sequence). V lost 8 bases, J lost 1 base, and 19 bases lay in between. This CDR3 has 16 amino acids. In nucleotides, the CDR3 is TGTGCCAGCTATTTAAAGGCGGGATGGGGCACAGATACGCAGTATTTT. Encoded protein: CASYLKAGWGTDTQYF.

V gene TRBV28 combines with J gene TRBJ2-1; TRBD1 matches 8 bases. The CDR3 is 14 residues long. V was pared by 8 bases and J by 9 bases, with 12 bases of the junction left unmatched. Germline values: CDR1 MDHEN, CDR2 SYDVKM. CDR3 in amino acids: CASGQGGVVGEQFF. For the CDR3, the DNA is TGTGCCAGCGGACAGGGTGGAGTTGTAGGTGAGCAGTTCTTC.